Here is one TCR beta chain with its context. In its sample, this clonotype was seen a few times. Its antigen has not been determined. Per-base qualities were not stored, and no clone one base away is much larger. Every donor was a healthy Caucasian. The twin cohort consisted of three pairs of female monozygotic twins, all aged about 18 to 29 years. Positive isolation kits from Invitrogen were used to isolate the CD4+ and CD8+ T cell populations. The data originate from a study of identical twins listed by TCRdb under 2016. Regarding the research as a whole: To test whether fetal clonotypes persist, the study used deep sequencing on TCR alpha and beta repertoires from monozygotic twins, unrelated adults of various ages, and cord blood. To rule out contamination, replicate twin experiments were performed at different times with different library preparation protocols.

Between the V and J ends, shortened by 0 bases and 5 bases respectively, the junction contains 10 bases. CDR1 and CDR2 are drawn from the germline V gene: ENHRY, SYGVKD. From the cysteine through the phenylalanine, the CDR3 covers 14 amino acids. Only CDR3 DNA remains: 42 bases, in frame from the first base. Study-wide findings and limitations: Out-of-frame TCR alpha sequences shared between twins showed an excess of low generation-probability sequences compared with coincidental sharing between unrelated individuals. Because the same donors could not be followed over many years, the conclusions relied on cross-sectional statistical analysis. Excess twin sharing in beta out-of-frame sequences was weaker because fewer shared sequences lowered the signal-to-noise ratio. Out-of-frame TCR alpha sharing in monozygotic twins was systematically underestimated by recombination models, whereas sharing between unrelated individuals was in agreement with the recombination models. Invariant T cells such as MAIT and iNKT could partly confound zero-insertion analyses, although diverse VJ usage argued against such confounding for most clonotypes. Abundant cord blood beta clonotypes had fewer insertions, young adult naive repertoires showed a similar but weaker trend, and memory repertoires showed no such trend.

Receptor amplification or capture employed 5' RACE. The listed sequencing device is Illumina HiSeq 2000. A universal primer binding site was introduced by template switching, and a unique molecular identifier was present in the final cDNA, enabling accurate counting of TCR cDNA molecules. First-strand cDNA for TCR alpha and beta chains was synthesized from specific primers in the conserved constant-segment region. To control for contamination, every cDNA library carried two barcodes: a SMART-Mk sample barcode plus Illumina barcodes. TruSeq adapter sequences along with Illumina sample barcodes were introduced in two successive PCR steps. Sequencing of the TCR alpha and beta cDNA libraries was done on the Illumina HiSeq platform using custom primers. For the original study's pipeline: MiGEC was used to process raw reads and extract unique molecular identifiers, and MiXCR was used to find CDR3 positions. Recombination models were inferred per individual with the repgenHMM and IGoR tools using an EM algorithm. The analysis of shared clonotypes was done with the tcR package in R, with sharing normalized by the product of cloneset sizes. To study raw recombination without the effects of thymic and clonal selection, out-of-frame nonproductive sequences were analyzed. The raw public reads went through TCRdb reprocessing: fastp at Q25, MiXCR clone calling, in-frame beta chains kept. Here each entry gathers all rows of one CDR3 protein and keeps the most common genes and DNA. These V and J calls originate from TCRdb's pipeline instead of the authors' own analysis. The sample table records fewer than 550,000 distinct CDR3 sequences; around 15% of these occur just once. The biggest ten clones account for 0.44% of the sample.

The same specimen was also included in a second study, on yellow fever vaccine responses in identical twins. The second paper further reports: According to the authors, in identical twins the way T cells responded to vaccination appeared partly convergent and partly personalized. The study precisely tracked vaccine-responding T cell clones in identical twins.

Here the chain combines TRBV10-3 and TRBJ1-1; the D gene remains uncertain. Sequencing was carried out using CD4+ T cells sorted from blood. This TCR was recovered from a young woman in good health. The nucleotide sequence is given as TGTGCCATCAGTGAGTCGCATGGCGGGACTGAAGCTTTCTTT. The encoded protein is CAISESHGGTEAFF.